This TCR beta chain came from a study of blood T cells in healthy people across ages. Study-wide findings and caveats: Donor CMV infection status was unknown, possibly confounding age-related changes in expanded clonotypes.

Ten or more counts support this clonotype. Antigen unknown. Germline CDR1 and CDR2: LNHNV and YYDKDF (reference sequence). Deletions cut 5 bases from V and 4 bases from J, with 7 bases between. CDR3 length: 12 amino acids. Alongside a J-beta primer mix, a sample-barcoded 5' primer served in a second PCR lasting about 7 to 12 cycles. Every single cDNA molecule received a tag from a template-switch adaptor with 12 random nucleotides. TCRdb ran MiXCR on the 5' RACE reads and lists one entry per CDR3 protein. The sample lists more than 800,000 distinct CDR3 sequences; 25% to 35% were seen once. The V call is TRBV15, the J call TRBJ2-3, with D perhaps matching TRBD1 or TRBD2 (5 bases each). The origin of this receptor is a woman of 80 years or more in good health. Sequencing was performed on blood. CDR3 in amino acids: CATSGDADTQYF. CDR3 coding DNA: TGTGCCACCAGCGGGGACGCAGATACGCAGTATTTT.